The T cell receptor (beta chain) described here comes from a study of human T cells and chemical hapten exposure. V shed 3 bases and J 10 bases; nucleotides not matched to a gene: 11. This CDR3 has 15 amino acids. Germline V gene lookup returns CDR1 MNHNS and CDR2 SASEGT. The time point: healthy volunteer bleed at 2 weeks. Unfractionated whole blood served as the source for total RNA extraction. Each CDR3 protein is one row after TCRdb ran MiXCR on the RACE reads. The sample records some 90,000 distinct CDR3 sequences, about 10% being singletons. The V gene is TRBV6-1, the J gene TRBJ1-2; 10 positions agree with TRBD1. This clonotype originated in a female donor in good health. Some clones in this sample may be carry-over from other donors' samples. The specimen sequenced was whole blood. CDR3 protein: CASSERGQGSKTYTF. DNA of the CDR3: TGTGCCAGCAGTGAGCGGGGACAGGGGAGCAAAACCTACACCTTC.